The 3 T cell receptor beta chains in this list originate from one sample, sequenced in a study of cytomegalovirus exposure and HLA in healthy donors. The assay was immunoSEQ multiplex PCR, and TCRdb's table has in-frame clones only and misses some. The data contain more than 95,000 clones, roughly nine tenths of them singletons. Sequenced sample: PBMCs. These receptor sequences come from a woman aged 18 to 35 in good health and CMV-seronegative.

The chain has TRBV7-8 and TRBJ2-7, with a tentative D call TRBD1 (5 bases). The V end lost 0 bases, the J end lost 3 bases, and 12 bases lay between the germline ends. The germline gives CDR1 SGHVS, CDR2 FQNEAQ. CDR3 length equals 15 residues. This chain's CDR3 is CASSLAENRLYEQYF. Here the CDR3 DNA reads TGTGCCAGCAGCTTAGCGGAGAACAGGCTCTACGAGCAGTACTTC.

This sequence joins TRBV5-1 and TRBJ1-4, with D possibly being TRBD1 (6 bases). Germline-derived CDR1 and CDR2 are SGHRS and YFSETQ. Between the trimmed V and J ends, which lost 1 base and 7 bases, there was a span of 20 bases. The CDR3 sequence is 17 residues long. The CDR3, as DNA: TGCGCCAGCAGCTTGTTCGTTGCCGGGGGGCCGGGTGAAAAACTGTTTTTT. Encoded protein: CASSLFVAGGPGEKLFF.

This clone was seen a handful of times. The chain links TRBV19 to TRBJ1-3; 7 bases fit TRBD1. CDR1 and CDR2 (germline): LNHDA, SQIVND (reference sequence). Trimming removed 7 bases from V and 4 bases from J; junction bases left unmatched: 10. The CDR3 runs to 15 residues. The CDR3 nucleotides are TGTGCCAGTACCATACCGGGGACAGTCGGAAACACCATATATTTT. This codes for CASTIPGTVGNTIYF.